This entry lists 6 T cell receptor beta chains sequenced from one sample in a study of blood T cell repertoires in COVID-19. Sequenced by immunoSEQ multiplex PCR; TCRdb stores in-frame clones only, minus some. The profile shows about 140,000 clones, roughly 84% of them singletons. Material for sequencing was peripheral blood. Source of these receptors: a human donor in a cohort sampled during active COVID-19.

The J gene is TRBJ1-6, the V gene TRBV5-1; TRBD1 matches 9 bases. V lost 1 base, J lost 9 bases, and 5 bases stayed unmatched. The CDR3 runs to 15 residues. The germline gives CDR1 SGHRS, CDR2 YFSETQ. Here the CDR3 reads CASSLRDRDGSPLHF. CDR3 nucleotide sequence: TGCGCCAGCAGCTTGCGGGACAGGGATGGTTCACCCCTCCACTTT.

V gene TRBV27 combines with J gene TRBJ1-2; D remains unclear. The germline V gene has CDR1 MNHEY and CDR2 SMNVEV (reference sequence). The CDR3 has 12 residues. Trimming removed 6 bases from V and 6 bases from J, with 11 bases in between. CDR3 amino acids: CASRDELDGYTF. The CDR3 DNA follows: TGTGCCAGCAGAGATGAATTAGATGGCTACACCTTC.

The chain has TRBV19 and TRBJ1-2; 7 bases fit TRBD1. Germline V gives CDR1 LNHDA, CDR2 SQIVND (reference sequence). The CDR3 loop spans 14 amino acids. The ends lost 5 bases at V and 3 bases at J; junction bases unmatched: 6. Here the CDR3 DNA reads TGTGCCAGTAGTCCGAGGACAGGCTACTATGGCTACACCTTC. Its translation is CASSPRTGYYGYTF.

This sequence joins TRBV7-8 and TRBJ2-2, with TRBD1 matching over 8 bases. CDR1 SGHVS and CDR2 FQNEAQ come from the germline V gene. The CDR3 loop spans 15 amino acids. Trimming took 5 bases from V and 5 from J; bases not matched to a gene: 7. CDR3 loop: CASSSPTGGTGELFF. The CDR3 DNA follows: TGTGCCAGCAGCAGCCCAACAGGGGGGACCGGGGAGCTGTTTTTT.

The chain has TRBV5-1 and TRBJ2-3, with TRBD2 matching 10 bases. V shed 6 bases, J shed 1 base, and the junction held 14 bases outside the gene matches. This CDR3 contains 18 residues. The germline V gene has CDR1 SGHRS and CDR2 YFSETQ. CDR3: CASTQGASGGRRTDTQYF. CDR3 DNA sequence: TGCGCCAGCACCCAAGGGGCTAGCGGGGGACGACGCACAGATACGCAGTATTTT.

A single count supports this clone. The rearrangement links TRBV29-1 to TRBJ1-1; no reliable D call. Trimming left V 4 bases short and J 0 bases short, with 12 bases between. This CDR3 has 14 amino acids. CDR1 is SQVTM and CDR2 is ANQGSEA in the germline V gene. CDR3 residues: CSVGAAGMNTEAFF. The CDR3 DNA sequence: TGCAGCGTTGGGGCAGCTGGAATGAACACTGAAGCTTTCTTT.